Only one count was recorded for the clone carrying this T cell receptor beta chain. The antigen is unknown. This record comes from a study of CD8 T cells in Susac syndrome. CD8+ and CD4+ T cells from blood underwent TCR beta sequencing. Regarding the study as a whole: The authors acknowledged that the study's TCR sequencing and HLA analysis involved relatively few individuals.

After extraction with the RNeasy kit, about 0.45 to 1 ug of the RNA was reverse transcribed using random hexamers. Amplification of TCR beta CDR3 used immunoSEQ multiplex PCR across 54 Vbeta and 13 Jbeta. TCRdb redid the calling of the immunoSEQ multiplex PCR reads with MiXCR, one entry per CDR3 protein. This table has 150,000 to 200,000 distinct CDR3 sequences, 85% to 95% appearing once. Sequencing was performed on CD4+ T cells from PBMCs. The receptor was isolated from a human donor in good health.

The CDR3 protein is CASSSFGEQYF. The CDR3 DNA is TGTGCCAGCAGCTCATTTGGGGAGCAGTACTTC. The gene calls are TRBV14 and TRBJ2-7; D ambiguous. Trimming stripped 5 bases from V and 7 bases from J, with 9 bases between. This CDR3 comprises 11 residues. CDR1 and CDR2 from the germline V gene are SGHDN and FVKESK.